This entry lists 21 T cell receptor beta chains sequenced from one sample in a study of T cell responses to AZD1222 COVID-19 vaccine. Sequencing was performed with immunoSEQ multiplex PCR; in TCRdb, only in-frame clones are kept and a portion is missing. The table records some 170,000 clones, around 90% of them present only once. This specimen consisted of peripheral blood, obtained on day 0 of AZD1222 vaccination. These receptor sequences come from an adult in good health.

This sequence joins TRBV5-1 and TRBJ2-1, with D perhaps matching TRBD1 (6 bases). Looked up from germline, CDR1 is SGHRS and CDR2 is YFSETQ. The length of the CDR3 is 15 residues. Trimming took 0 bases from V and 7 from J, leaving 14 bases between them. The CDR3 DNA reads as TGCGCCAGCAGCTTGGCCCAGCAGGGGTGGAATGAGCAGTTCTTC. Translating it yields CASSLAQQGWNEQFF.

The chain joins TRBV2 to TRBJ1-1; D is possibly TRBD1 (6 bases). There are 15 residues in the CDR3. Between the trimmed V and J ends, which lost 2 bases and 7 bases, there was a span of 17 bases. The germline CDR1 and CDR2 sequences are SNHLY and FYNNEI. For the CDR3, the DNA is TGTGCCAGCAGTGAAAACAGGGCCTACGGGGGTGAAGCTTTCTTT. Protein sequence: CASSENRAYGGEAFF. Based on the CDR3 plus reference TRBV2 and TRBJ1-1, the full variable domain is EPEVTQTPSHQVTQMGQEVILRCVPISNHLYFYWYRQILGQKVEFLVSFYNNEISEKSEIFDDQFSVERPDGSNFTLKIRSTKLEDSAMYFCASSENRAYGGEAFFGQGTRLTVV.

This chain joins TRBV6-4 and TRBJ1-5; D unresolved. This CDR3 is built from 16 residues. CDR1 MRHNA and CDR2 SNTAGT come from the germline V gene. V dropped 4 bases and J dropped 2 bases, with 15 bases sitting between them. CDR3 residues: CASSVPGVKGNQPQHF. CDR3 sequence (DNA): TGTGCCAGCAGTGTACCGGGAGTCAAGGGCAATCAGCCCCAGCATTTT.

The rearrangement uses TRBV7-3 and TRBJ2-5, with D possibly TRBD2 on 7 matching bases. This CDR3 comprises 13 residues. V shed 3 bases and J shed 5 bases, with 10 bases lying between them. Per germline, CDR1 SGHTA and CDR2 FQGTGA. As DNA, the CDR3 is TGTGCCAGCAGCTTGGGGGGGCGTGAGACCCAGTACTTC. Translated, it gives CASSLGGRETQYF.

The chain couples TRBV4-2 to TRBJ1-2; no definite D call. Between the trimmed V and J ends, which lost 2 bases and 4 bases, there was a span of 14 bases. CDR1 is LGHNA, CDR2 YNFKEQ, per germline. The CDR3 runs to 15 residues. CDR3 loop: CASSQINAQVYGYTF. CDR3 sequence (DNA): TGTGCCAGCAGCCAAATTAACGCTCAGGTCTATGGCTACACCTTC.

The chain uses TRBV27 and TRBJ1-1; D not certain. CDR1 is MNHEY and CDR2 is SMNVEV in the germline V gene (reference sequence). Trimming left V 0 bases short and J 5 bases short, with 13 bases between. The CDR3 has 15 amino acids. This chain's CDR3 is CASSLSELGRTEAFF. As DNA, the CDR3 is TGTGCCAGCAGTTTATCGGAGTTGGGGAGGACTGAAGCTTTCTTT.

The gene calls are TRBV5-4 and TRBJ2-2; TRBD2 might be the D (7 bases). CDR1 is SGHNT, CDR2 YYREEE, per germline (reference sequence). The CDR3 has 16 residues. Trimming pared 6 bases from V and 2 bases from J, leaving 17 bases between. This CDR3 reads CASTGGLGSNTGELFF. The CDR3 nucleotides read TGTGCCAGCACCGGGGGGCTGGGATCCAACACCGGGGAGCTGTTTTTT.

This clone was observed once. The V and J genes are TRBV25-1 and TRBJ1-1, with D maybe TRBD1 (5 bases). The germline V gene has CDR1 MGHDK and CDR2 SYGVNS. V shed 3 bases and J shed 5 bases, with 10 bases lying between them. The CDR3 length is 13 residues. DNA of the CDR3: TGTGCCAGCAGTGATCCAGGGAGGACTGAAGCTTTCTTT. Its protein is CASSDPGRTEAFF.

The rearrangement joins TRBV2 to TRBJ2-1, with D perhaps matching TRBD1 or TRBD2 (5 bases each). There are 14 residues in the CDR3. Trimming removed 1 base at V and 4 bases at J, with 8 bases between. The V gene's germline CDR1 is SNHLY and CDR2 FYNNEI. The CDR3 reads CASSEVWGYNEQFF. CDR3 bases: TGTGCCAGCAGTGAAGTTTGGGGGTACAATGAGCAGTTCTTC.

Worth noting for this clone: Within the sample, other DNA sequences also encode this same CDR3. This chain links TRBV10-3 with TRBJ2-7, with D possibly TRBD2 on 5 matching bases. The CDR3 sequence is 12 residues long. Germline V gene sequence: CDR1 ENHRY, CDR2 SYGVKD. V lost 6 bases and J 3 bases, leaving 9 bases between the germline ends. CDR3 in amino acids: CAISRDFYEQYF. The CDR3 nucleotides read TGTGCCATCAGCCGGGATTTCTACGAGCAGTACTTC.

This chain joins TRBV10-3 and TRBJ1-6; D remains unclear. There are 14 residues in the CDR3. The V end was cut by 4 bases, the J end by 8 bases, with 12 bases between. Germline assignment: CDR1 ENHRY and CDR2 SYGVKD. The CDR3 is CAISVLGRDSPLHF. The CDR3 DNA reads TGTGCCATCAGTGTCCTGGGGAGGGATTCACCCCTCCACTTT.

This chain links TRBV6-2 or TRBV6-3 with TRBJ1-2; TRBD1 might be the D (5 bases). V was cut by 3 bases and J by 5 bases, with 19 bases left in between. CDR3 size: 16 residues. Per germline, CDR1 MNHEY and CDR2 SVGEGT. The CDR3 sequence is CASSYRTGTSGYGYTF. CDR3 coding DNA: TGTGCCAGCAGTTATCGTACCGGGACTTCTGGGTATGGCTACACCTTC.

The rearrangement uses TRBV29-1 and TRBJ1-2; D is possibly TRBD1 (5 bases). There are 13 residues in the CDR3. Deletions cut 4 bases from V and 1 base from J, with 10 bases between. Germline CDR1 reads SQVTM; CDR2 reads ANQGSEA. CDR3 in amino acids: CSVGQQDNYGYTF. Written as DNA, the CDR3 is TGCAGCGTTGGGCAACAGGATAACTATGGCTACACCTTC.

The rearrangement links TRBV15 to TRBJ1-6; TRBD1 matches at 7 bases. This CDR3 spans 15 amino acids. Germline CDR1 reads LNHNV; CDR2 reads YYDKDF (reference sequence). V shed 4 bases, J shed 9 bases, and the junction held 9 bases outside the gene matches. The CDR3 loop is CATSIDRQGFSPLHF. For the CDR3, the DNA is TGTGCCACCAGCATTGACAGACAGGGTTTTTCACCCCTCCACTTT.

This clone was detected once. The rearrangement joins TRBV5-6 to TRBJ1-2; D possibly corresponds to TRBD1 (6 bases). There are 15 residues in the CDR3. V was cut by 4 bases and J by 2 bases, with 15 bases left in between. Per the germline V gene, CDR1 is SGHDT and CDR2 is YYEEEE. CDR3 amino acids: CASSMDSGINYGYTF. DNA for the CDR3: TGTGCCAGCAGCATGGACAGCGGAATCAACTATGGCTACACCTTC.

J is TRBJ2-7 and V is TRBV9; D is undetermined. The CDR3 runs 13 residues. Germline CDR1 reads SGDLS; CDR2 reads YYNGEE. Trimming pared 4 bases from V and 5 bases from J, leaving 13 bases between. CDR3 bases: TGTGCCAGCAGCCCGTTCGTCCGGGACGAGCAGTACTTC. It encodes CASSPFVRDEQYF.

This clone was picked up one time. CDR3 bases: TGTGCCAGCAGCGCCACCAGGACAGGGGGCACTGAAGCTTTCTTT. This encodes CASSATRTGGTEAFF. V gene TRBV11-2 combines with J gene TRBJ1-1; 10 bases match TRBD1. Trimming at V came to 5 bases and at J to 4 bases, leaving 7 bases not matched to a gene. Germline lookup yields CDR1 SGHAT and CDR2 FQNNGV. CDR3 size: 15 residues. Filled out from reference TRBV11-2 and TRBJ1-1, the complete variable domain reads EAGVAQSPRYKIIEKRQSVAFWCNPISGHATLYWYQQILGQGPKLLIQFQNNGVVDDSQLPKDRFSAERLKGVDSTLKIQPAKLEDSAVYLCASSATRTGGTEAFFGQGTRLTVV.

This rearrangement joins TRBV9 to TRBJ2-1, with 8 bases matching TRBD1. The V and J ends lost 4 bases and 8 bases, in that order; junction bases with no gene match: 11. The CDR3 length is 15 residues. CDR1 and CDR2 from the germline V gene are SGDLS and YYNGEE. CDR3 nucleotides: TGTGCCAGCAGCAATCGGACAGGGCTGGGGGATGAGCAGTTCTTC. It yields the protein CASSNRTGLGDEQFF.

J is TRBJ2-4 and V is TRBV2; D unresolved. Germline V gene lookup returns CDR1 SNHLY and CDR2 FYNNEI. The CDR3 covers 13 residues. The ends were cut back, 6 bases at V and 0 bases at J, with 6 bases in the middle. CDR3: CASRLGAKNIQYF. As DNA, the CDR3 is TGTGCCAGCAGACTGGGAGCCAAAAACATTCAGTACTTC. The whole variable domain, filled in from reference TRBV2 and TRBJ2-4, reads EPEVTQTPSHQVTQMGQEVILRCVPISNHLYFYWYRQILGQKVEFLVSFYNNEISEKSEIFDDQFSVERPDGSNFTLKIRSTKLEDSAMYFCASRLGAKNIQYFGAGTRLSVL.

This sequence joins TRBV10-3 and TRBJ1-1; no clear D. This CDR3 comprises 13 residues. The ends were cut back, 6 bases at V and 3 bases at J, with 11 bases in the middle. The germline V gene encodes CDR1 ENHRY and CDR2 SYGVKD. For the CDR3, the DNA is TGTGCCATCAGGGGATTTGGGGACACTGAAGCTTTCTTT. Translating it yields CAIRGFGDTEAFF.

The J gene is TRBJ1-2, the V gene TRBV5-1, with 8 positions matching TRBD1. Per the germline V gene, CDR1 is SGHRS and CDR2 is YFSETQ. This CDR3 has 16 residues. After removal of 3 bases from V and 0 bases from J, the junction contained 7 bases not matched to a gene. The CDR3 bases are TGCGCCAGCAGCTCAGTCGGACAGGGCCCTAACTATGGCTACACCTTC. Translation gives CASSSVGQGPNYGYTF.